The sequence of this TCR beta chain was determined in a study of T cell responses to AZD1222 COVID-19 vaccine. Second-dose intervals of approximately 4 or approximately 12 weeks were pooled. The table came from immunoSEQ multiplex PCR; TCRdb's copy has only in-frame clones and leaves some out. The sample records some 130,000 clones, roughly 88% being singletons. Overall study findings and caveats: Regions 160-218 and 743-854 dominated among vaccine-associated CD4 TCRs spanning spike. Baseline seropositivity occurred in only a handful of AZD1222 recipients. Epitopes outside B.1.351 and B.1.1.7 mutated regions reportedly drew nearly half of spike TCRs.

Worth noting for this clone: What it binds is not known.

This CDR3 region has 13 residues. Trimming cost V 4 bases and J 7 bases, with 17 bases left between them. Looked up from germline, CDR1 is SQVTM and CDR2 is ANQGSEA. This TCR came from an adult who received the AZD1222 COVID-19 vaccine. The chain couples TRBV29-1 to TRBJ2-7; D unresolved. This specimen consisted of peripheral blood, obtained 28 days after the second AZD1222 dose. CDR3 amino acids: CSVVAFPLGEQYF. DNA of the CDR3: TGCAGCGTTGTGGCATTCCCCCTGGGGGAGCAGTACTTC.